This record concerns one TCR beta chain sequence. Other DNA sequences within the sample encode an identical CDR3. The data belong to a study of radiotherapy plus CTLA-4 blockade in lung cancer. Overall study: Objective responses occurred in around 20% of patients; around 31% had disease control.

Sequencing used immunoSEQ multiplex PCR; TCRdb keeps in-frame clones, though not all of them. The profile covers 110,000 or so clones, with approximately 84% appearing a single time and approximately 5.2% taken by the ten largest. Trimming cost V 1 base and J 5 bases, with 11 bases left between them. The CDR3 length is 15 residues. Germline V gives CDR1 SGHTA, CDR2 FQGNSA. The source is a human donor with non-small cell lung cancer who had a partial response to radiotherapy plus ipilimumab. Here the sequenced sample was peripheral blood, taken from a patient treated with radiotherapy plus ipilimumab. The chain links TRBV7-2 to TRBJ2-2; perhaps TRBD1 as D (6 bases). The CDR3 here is CASSLVGRGTGELFF. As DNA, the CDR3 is TGTGCCAGCAGCTTAGTTGGCAGGGGAACCGGGGAGCTGTTTTTT.